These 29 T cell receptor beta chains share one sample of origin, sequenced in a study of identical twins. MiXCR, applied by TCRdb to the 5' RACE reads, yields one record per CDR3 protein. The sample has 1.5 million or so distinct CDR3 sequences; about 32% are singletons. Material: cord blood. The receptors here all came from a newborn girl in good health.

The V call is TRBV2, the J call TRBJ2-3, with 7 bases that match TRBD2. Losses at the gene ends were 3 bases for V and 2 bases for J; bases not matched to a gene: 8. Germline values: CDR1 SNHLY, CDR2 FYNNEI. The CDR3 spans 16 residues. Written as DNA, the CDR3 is TGTGCCAGCAGTGAGGTAGCGGGCCTCTCCACAGATACGCAGTATTTT. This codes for CASSEVAGLSTDTQYF.

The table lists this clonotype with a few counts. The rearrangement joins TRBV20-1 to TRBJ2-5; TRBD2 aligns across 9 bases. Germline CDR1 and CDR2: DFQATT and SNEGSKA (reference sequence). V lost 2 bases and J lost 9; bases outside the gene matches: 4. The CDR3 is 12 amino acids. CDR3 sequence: CSARHPSGAQYF. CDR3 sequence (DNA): TGCAGTGCTAGACACCCTAGCGGGGCCCAGTACTTC.

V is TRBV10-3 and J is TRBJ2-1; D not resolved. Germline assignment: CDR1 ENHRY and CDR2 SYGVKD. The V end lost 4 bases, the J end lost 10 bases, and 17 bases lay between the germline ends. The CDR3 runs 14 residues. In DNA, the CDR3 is TGTGCCATCAGTGGGCGGCCGACGGCCTACGAGCAGTTCTTC. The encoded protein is CAISGRPTAYEQFF.

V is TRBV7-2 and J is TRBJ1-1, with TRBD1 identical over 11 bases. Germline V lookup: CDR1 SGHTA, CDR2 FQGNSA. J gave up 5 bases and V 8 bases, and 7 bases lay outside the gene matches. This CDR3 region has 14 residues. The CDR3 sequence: CASDPGQGGTEAFF. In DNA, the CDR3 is TGTGCCAGCGACCCGGGACAGGGGGGAACTGAAGCTTTCTTT.

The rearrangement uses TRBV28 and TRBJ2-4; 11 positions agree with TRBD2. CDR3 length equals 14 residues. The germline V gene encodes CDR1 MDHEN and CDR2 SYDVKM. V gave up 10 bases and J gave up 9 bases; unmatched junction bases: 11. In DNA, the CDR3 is TGTGCCACGGGACTAGCGGTTTCTTTAGGCATTCAGTACTTC. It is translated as CATGLAVSLGIQYF.

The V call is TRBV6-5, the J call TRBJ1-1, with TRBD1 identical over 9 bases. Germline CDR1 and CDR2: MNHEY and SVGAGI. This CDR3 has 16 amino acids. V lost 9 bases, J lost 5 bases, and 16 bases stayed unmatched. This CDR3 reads CARPRDRVESGTEAFF. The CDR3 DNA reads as TGTGCCAGACCCCGGGACAGGGTGGAGAGTGGTACTGAAGCTTTCTTT.

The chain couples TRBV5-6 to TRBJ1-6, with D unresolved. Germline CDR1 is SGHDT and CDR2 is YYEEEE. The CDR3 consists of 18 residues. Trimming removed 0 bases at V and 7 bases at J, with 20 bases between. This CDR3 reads CASSLVFFGRGTNSPLHF. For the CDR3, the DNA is TGTGCCAGCAGCTTGGTGTTTTTTGGGAGAGGTACGAATTCACCCCTCCACTTT. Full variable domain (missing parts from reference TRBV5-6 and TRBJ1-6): DAGVTQSPTHLIKTRGQQVTLRCSPKSGHDTVSWYQQALGQGPQFIFQYYEEEERQRGNFPDRFSGHQFPNYSSELNVNALLLGDSALYLCASSLVFFGRGTNSPLHFGNGTRLTVT.

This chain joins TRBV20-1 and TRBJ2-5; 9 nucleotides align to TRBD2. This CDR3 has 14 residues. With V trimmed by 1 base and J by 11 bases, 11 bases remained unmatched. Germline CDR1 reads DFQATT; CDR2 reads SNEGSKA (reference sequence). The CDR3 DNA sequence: TGCAGTGCTAGAGGGCGGGGGGGCCGGAATGAGCAGTACTTC. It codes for CSARGRGGRNEQYF.

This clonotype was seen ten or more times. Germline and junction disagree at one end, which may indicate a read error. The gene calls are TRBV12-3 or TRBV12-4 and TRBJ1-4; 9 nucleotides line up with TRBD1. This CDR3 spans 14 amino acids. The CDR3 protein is CASSPDRGSEKLFF. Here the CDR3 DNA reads TGCGCCAGCAGCCCCGACAGGGGGAGCGAAAAACTGTTTTTT.

The CDR3 reads CASSVRDQTPNEQYF. In nucleotides, the CDR3 is TGTGCCAGCAGCGTAAGGGACCAGACTCCCAATGAGCAGTACTTC. The chain employs TRBV9 and TRBJ2-5; D may match TRBD1 or TRBD2 (5 bases each). Trimming cost V 1 base and J 11 bases, with 21 bases left between them. This CDR3 region has 15 residues. Germline CDR1 and CDR2: SGDLS and YYNGEE.

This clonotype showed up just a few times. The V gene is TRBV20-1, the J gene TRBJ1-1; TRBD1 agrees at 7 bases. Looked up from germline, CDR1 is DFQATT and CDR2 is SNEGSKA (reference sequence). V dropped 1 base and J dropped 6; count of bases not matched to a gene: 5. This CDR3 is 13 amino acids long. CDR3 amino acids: CSARVPGGAEAFF. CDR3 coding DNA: TGCAGTGCTAGAGTCCCAGGGGGGGCTGAAGCTTTCTTT.

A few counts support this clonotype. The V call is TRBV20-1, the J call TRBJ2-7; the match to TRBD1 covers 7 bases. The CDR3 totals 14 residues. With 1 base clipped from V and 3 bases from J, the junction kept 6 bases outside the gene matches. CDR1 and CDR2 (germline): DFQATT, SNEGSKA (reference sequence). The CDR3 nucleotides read TGCAGTGCTAGAGGGGGGACAGCGATCTACGAGCAGTACTTC. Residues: CSARGGTAIYEQYF.

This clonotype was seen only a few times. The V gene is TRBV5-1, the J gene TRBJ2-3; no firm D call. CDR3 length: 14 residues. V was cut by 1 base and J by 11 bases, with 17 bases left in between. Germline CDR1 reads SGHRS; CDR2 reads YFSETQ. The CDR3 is CASSLKEPSIGQYF. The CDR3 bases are TGCGCCAGCAGCTTGAAGGAGCCGTCAATTGGGCAGTATTTT.

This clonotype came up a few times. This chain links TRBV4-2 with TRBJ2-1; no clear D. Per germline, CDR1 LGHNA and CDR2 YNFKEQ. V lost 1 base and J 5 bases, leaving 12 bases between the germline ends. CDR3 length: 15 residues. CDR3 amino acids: CASSQVGSGNNEQFF. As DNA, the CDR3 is TGTGCCAGCAGCCAAGTTGGTAGTGGGAACAATGAGCAGTTCTTC.

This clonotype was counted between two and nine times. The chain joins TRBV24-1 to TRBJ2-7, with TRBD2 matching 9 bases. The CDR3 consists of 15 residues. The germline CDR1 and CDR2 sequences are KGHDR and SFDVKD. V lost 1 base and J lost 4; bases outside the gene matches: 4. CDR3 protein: CATSDLAGGQYEQYF. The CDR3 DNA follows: TGTGCCACCAGTGATTTAGCGGGAGGTCAGTACGAGCAGTACTTC.

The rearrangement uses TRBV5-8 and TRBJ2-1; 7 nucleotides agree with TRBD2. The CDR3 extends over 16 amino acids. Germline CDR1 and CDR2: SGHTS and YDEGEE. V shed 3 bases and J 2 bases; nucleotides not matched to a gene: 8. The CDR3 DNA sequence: TGTGCCAGCAGCTCAAAGCGAGCGGGAACCTACAATGAGCAGTTCTTC. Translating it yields CASSSKRAGTYNEQFF.

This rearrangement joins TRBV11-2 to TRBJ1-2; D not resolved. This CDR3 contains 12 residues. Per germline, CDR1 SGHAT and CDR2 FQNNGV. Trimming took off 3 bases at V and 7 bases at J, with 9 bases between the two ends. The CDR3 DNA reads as TGTGCCAGCAGCTTGGGTTTCGGTGGCTACACCTTC. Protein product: CASSLGFGGYTF. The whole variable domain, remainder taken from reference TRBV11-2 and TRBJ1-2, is EAGVAQSPRYKIIEKRQSVAFWCNPISGHATLYWYQQILGQGPKLLIQFQNNGVVDDSQLPKDRFSAERLKGVDSTLKIQPAKLEDSAVYLCASSLGFGGYTFGSGTRLTVV.

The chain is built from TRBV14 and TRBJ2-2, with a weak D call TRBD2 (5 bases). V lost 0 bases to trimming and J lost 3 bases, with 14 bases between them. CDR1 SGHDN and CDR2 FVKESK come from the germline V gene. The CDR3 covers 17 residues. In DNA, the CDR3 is TGTGCCAGCAGCCAAGATTACGGGGAAAGGGACACCGGGGAGCTGTTTTTT. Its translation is CASSQDYGERDTGELFF.

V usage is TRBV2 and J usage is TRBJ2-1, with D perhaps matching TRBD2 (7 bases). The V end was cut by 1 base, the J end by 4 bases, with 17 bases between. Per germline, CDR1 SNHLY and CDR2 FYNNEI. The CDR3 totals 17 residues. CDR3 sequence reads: CASSEDFVAGAYNEQFF. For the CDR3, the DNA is TGTGCCAGCAGTGAAGACTTCGTGGCGGGGGCTTACAATGAGCAGTTCTTC.

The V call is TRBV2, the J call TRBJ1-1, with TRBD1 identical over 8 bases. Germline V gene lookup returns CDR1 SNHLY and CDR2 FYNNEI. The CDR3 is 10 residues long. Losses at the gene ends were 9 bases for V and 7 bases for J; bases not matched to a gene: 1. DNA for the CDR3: TGTGCCAGGGGACAGGTTGAAGCTTTCTTT. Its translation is CARGQVEAFF.

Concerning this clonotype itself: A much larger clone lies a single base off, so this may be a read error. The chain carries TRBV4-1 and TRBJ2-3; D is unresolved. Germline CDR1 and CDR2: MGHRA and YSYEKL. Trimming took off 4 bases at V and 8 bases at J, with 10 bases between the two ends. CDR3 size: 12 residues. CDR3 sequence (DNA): TGCGCCAGCAGCCGATTAGCCGGTACGCAGTATTTT. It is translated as CASSRLAGTQYF.

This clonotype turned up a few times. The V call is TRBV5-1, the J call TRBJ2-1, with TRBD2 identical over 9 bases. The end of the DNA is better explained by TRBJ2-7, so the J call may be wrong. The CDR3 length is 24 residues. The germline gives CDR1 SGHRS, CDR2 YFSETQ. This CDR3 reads CASSLAGSRGGTSGRMSSYNEQYF. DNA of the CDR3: TGCGCCAGCAGCTTGGCAGGATCTCGTGGAGGTACTAGCGGGCGGATGAGCTCCTACAATGAGCAGTACTTC.

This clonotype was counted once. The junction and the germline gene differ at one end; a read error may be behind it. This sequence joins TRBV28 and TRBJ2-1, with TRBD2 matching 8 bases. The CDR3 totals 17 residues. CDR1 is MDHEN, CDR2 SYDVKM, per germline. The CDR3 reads CASSPTGGGLSYNERFF. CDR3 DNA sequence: TGTGCCAGCAGCCCAACGGGAGGGGGGCTCTCCTACAATGAGCGGTTCTTC.

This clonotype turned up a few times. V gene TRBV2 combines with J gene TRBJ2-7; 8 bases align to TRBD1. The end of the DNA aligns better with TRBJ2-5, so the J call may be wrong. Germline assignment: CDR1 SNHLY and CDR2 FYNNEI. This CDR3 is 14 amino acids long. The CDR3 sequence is CASSAGGNEQTQYF. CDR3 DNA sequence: TGTGCCAGCAGTGCAGGGGGCAACGAGCAGACCCAGTACTTC.

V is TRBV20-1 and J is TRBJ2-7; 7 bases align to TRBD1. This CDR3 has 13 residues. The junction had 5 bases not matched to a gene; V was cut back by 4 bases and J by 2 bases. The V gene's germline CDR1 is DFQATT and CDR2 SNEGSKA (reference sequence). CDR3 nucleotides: TGCAGTGCTAAAGGACAGGTCGCCTACGAGCAGTACTTC. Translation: CSAKGQVAYEQYF.

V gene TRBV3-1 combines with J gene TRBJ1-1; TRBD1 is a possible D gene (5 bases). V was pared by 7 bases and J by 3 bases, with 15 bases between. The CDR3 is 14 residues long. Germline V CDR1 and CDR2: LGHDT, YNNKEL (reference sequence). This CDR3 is CASTAVGGYTEAFF. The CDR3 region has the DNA TGTGCCAGCACCGCCGTGGGGGGGTACACTGAAGCTTTCTTT.

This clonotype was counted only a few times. CDR3 DNA: TGTGCCAGCAGCTTAACGGGGATAGGCAGCTTTAATTCACCCCTCCACTTT. Translated, it gives CASSLTGIGSFNSPLHF. The chain recombines TRBV7-2 with TRBJ1-6; the D is unclear. V lost 2 bases to trimming and J lost 6 bases, with 17 bases between them. CDR1 and CDR2 (germline): SGHTA, FQGNSA. The CDR3 length is 17 residues.

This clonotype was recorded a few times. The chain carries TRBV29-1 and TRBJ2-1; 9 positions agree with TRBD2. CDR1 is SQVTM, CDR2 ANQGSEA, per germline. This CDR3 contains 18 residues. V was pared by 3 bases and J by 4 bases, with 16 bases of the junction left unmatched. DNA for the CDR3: TGCAGCGTTGACCCCTCAGGACTAGCGCGAGAGGGGTACAATGAGCAGTTCTTC. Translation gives CSVDPSGLAREGYNEQFF.

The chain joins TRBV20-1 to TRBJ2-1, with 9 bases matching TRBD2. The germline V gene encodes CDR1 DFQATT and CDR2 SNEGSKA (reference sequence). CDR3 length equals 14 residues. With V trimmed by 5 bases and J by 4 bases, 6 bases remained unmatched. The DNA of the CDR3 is TGCAGTGCTTTGATCAGCGGGGGGTACAATGAGCAGTTCTTC. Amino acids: CSALISGGYNEQFF.